This TCR beta chain is from a study of T cells in Graves' hyperthyroidism and ophthalmopathy. Study-level results: Progression to ophthalmopathy was predicted a median of roughly seven months early.

Patients aged 18 to 65 had newly diagnosed hyperthyroidism that had lasted under 2 months. The V gene lost 0 bases and the J gene lost 2 bases, with 8 bases spanning the gap. Germline assignment: CDR1 LGHDT and CDR2 YNNKEL (reference sequence). This CDR3 is 15 amino acids long. This clonotype was recorded a few times. Its specificity is not known. TCR beta CDR3 sequences were amplified from RNA transcripts. HTBI primers drove first-round RT-PCR of the TCR CDR3. TCRdb used MiXCR to reprocess the multiplex PCR reads, holding one entry per CDR3 protein. The table has some 700,000 distinct CDR3 sequences, 17% seen once.

The sequence was obtained from a man aged 45-65 years with Graves' hyperthyroidism. Material: blood. The rearrangement links TRBV3-1 to TRBJ2-4; the D is unclear. The DNA of the CDR3 is TGTGCCAGCAGCCAAGATCCCGGATCCAAAAACATTCAGTACTTC. Translating gives CASSQDPGSKNIQYF.